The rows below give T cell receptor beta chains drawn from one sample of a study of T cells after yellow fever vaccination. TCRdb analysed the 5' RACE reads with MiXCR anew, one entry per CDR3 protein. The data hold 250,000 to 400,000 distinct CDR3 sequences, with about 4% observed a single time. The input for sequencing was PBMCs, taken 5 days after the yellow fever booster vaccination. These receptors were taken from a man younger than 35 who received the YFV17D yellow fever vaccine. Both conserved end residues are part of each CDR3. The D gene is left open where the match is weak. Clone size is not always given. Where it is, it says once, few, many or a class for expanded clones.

CDR3 protein: CASSYRGRNEQYF; CDR3 DNA: TGCGCCAGCAGCTACAGGGGAAGGAACGAGCAGTACTTC; J gene: TRBJ2-7; clone size: many; V gene: TRBV5-1; D gene: TRBD1
CDR3 protein: CASSGGSYSSTDTQYF; CDR3 DNA: TGCGCCAGCAGCGGTGGGTCCTACTCCAGCACAGATACGCAGTATTTT; J gene: TRBJ2-3; clone size: few; V gene: TRBV5-1; D gene: NA
CDR3 protein: CASSHGDRTYEQYF; CDR3 DNA: TGTGCCAGCAGTCACGGGGACAGAACCTACGAGCAGTACTTC; J gene: TRBJ2-7; clone size: NA; V gene: TRBV6-5; D gene: TRBD1
CDR3 protein: CASSATVDSGNTIYF; CDR3 DNA: TGTGCCAGCAGCGCCACAGTAGACTCTGGAAACACCATATATTTT; J gene: TRBJ1-3; clone size: NA; V gene: TRBV2; D gene: NA
CDR3 protein: CASSEAGAGDTEAFF; CDR3 DNA: TGCGCCAGCAGTGAAGCGGGCGCAGGGGACACTGAAGCTTTCTTT; J gene: TRBJ1-1; clone size: many; V gene: TRBV4-1; D gene: NA
CDR3 protein: CASSRGTGFDYGYTF; CDR3 DNA: TGTGCCAGCAGTCGCGGGACAGGGTTCGACTATGGCTACACCTTC; J gene: TRBJ1-2; clone size: NA; V gene: TRBV27; D gene: TRBD1
CDR3 protein: CASSLGVSGVNNEQFF; CDR3 DNA: TGTGCCAGCAGCTTGGGGGTTAGCGGGGTTAACAATGAGCAGTTCTTC; J gene: TRBJ2-1; clone size: few; V gene: TRBV5-8; D gene: TRBD2
CDR3 protein: CASSSLLQVGSIYF; CDR3 DNA: TGTGCCAGCAGCTCCCTACTTCAGGTGGGATCCATATATTTT; J gene: TRBJ1-3; clone size: many; V gene: TRBV7-2; D gene: NA
CDR3 protein: CASSRLITDTQYF; CDR3 DNA: TGTGCCAGCAGCCGTCTCATCACAGATACGCAGTATTTT; J gene: TRBJ2-3; clone size: many; V gene: TRBV7-2; D gene: NA
CDR3 protein: CSASGHSYNEQFF; CDR3 DNA: TGCAGTGCTAGCGGCCACTCCTACAATGAGCAGTTCTTC; J gene: TRBJ2-1; clone size: NA; V gene: TRBV20-1; D gene: NA